This TCR beta chain appears in the sequencing data of a study of PD-1 and CTLA-4 blockade in melanoma. This table comes from immunoSEQ multiplex PCR, and its TCRdb copy is limited to in-frame clones, with some not included. The data hold around 20,000 clones, with approximately 89% observed a single time. The CDR3 consists of 15 residues. V trimming: 5 bases; J trimming: 4 bases; junction bases outside the gene matches: 9. Germline V gene sequence: CDR1 SGHVS, CDR2 FNYEAQ. The clonotype comes from a human donor with melanoma. The chain has TRBV7-6 and TRBJ2-5; 8 bases are a match to TRBD2. The sequences come from CD8+ T cells from peripheral blood, collected before anti-PD-1 treatment. The CDR3 region is CASSQAGSGVETQYF. The CDR3 DNA reads as TGTGCCAGCAGCCAAGCCGGTAGCGGGGTAGAGACCCAGTACTTC.